This T cell receptor beta chain was found in a study of cytomegalovirus exposure and HLA in healthy donors. Study findings and constraints: Prediction of most subjects' HLA-A and HLA-B alleles by TCR beta sequences was reportedly accurate.

For this clone: The antigen is undetermined.

V was trimmed by 1 base and J by 8 bases, leaving 6 bases between them. Germline V CDR1 and CDR2: LNHDA, SQIVND (reference sequence). The CDR3 runs to 13 residues. Amplification used 60 Vbeta primers and 13 Jbeta primers. Sequencing was performed with immunoSEQ multiplex PCR; in TCRdb, only in-frame clones are kept and a portion is missing. The sample has about 120,000 clones, around 66% seen once. Each of the donors was a healthy bone marrow donor. The specimen was PBMCs. The chain is built from TRBV19 and TRBJ1-6; D remains ambiguous. This TCR was sampled from a woman aged 40-49 years in good health and CMV-seropositive. CDR3 amino acids: CASSIGGHSPLHF. The CDR3 DNA sequence: TGTGCCAGTAGTATAGGAGGGCATTCACCCCTCCACTTT. The variable domain in full, completed from reference TRBV19 and TRBJ1-6, reads DGGITQSPKYLFRKEGQNVTLSCEQNLNHDAMYWYRQDPGQGLRLIYYSQIVNDFQKGDIAEGYSVSREKKESFPLTVTSAQKNPTAFYLCASSIGGHSPLHFGNGTRLTVT.